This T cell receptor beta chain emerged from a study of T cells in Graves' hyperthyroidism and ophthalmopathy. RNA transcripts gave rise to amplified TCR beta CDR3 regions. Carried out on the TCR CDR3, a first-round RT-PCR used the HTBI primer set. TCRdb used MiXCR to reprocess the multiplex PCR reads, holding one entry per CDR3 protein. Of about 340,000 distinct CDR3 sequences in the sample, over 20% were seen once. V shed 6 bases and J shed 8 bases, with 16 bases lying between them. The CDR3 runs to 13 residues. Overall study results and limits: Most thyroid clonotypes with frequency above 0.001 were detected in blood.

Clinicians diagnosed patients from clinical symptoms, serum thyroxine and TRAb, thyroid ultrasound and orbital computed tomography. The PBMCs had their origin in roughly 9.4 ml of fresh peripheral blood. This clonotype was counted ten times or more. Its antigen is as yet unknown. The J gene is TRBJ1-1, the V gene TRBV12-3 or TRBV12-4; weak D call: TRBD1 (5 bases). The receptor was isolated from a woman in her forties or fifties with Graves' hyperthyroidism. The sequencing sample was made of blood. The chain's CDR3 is CASRRFQGSEAFF. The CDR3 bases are TGTGCCAGCAGAAGATTTCAGGGATCAGAAGCTTTCTTT.